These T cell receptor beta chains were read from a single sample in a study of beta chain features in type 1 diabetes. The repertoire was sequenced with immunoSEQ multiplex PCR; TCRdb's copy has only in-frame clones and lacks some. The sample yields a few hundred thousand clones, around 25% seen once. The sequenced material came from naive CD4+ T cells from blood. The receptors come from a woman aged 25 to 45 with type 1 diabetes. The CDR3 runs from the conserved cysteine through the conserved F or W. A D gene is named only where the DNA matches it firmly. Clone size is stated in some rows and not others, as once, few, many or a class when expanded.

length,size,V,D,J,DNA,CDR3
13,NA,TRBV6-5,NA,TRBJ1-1,TGTGCCAGCAGTGTTACAGGGAACACTGAAGCTTTCTTT,CASSVTGNTEAFF
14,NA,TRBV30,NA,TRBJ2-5,TGTGCCTGGAGTGTGGGCAGGGAGGCAGAGACCCAGTACTTC,CAWSVGREAETQYF
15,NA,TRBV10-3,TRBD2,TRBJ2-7,TGTGCCATCAGTCGGGGACTAGCGGGAGTCCTCGAGCAGTACTTC,CAISRGLAGVLEQYF
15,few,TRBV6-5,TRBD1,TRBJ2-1,TGTGCCAGCAGTTACAAGGGACAGGGGGAGGGTGAGCAGTTCTTC,CASSYKGQGEGEQFF
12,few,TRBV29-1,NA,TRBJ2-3,TGCAGCGTTGGTCAGTCGACAGATACGCAGTATTTT,CSVGQSTDTQYF
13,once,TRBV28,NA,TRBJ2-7,TGTGCCAGCAGTTTTCCAGGGAACTACGAGCAGTACTTC,CASSFPGNYEQYF
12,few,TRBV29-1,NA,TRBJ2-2,TGCAGCGTTGTGTCAGTTCCCGGGGAGCTGTTTTTT,CSVVSVPGELFF
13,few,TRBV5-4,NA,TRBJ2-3,TGTGCCAGCTCCACCTCCGGGGTGAATACGCAGTATTTT,CASSTSGVNTQYF
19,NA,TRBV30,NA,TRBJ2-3,TGTGCCTGGAGTCCAATTCTAATCGCCTCGTCTCCCGGGGGAGATACGCAGTATTTT,CAWSPILIASSPGGDTQYF
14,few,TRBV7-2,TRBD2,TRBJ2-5,TGTGCCAGCAGCCAGCTGGCGGGAGAAGAGACCCAGTACTTC,CASSQLAGEETQYF
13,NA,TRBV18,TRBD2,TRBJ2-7,TGTGCCAGCTCACCAGCGGGAGTCTACGAGCAGTACTTC,CASSPAGVYEQYF
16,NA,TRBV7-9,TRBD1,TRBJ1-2,TGTGCCAGCAGCAAGACAGGGGGCGCCTCTTTCTATGGCTACACCTTC,CASSKTGGASFYGYTF
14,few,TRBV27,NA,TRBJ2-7,TGTGCCAGCAGTTTTCGGACTGACTCCTACGAGCAGTACTTC,CASSFRTDSYEQYF
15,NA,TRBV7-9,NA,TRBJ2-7,TGTGCCAGCAGCCTCCTTAGCGGATCCTCCTACGAGCAGTACTTC,CASSLLSGSSYEQYF
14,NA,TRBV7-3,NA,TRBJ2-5,TGTGCCAGCAGCTTGAGGAGTTACCAAGAGACCCAGTACTTC,CASSLRSYQETQYF
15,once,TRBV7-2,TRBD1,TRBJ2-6,TGTGCCAGCAGCAGAGACAGGGCTGGGGCCAACGTCCTGACTTTC,CASSRDRAGANVLTF
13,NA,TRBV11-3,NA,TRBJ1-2,TGTGCCAGCAGCTTCAGGGAGGGCTATGGCTACACCTTC,CASSFREGYGYTF
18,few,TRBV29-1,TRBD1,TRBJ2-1,TGCAGCGTTGATGGGGCCCCGGGAGGGACAGGGGTTTGGGATGAGCAGTTCTTC,CSVDGAPGGTGVWDEQFF
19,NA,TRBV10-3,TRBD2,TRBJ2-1,TGTGCCATCAGTGAGATTGCGGGAGTCGTTCACGGGTCCTACAATGAGCAGTTCTTC,CAISEIAGVVHGSYNEQFF
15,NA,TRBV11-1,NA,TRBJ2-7,TGTGCCAGCAGTTTAGCCGGACAGCGCTCCTACGAGCAGTACTTC,CASSLAGQRSYEQYF
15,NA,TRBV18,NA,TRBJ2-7,TGTGCCAGCTCACCCTGGACAGCAATCCCCTACGAGCAGTACTTC,CASSPWTAIPYEQYF
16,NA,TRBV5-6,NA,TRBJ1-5,TGTGCCAGCAGACAACAGGTCCGAATAAGCAATCAGCCCCAGCATTTT,CASRQQVRISNQPQHF
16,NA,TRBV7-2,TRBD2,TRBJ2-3,TGTGCCAGCAGCCCGCGGTCTAGCGGGAGGGCGAGGACGCAGTATTTT,CASSPRSSGRARTQYF
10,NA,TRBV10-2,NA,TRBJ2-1,TGCGCCAGCAGTGCGGATGAGCAGTTCTTC,CASSADEQFF
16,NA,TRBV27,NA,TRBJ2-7,TGTGCCAGCACCAGTTTTGGAGATCGAAATTCCTACGAGCAGTACTTC,CASTSFGDRNSYEQYF
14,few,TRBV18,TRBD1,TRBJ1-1,TGTGCCAGCTCCCCCGTCGGACAGGGGTCTGAAGCTTTCTTT,CASSPVGQGSEAFF
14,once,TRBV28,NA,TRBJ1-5,TGTGCCACTTCCTCGGGACAAGGGAATCAGCCCCAGCATTTT,CATSSGQGNQPQHF
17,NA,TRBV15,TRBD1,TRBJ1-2,TGTGCCACCAGCAGAGATGCGGCAGGGGGCATTGACTATGGCTACACCTTC,CATSRDAAGGIDYGYTF
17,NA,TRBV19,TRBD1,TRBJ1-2,TGTGCCAGTACGCCCGGGACAGGGGCCCCCGTGGGCTATGGCTACACCTTC,CASTPGTGAPVGYGYTF
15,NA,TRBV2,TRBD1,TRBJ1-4,TGTGCCAGCAATAACCAACAGGGGACTAATGAAAAACTGTTTTTT,CASNNQQGTNEKLFF
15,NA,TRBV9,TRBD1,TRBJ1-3,TGTGCCAGCAGCGGGACAGGGTCCTCTGGAAACACCATATATTTT,CASSGTGSSGNTIYF
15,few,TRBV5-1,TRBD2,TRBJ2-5,TGCGCCAGCATAAATAGCGGGAGTCGGGGAGAGACCCAGTACTTC,CASINSGSRGETQYF
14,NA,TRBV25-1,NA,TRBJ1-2,TGTGCCAGCAGTGGGGAGGATGGCCCAAGGGGCTACACCTTC,CASSGEDGPRGYTF
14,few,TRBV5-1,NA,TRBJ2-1,TGCGCCAGCAGCTTGGGGGCGGGATACAATGAGCAGTTCTTC,CASSLGAGYNEQFF
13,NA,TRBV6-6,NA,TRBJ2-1,TGTGCCAGCAACCAACTAGCTTACAATGAGCAGTTCTTC,CASNQLAYNEQFF
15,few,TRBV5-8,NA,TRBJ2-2,TGTGCCAGCAGCTTGGGCCAGGGGTTAACCGGGGAGCTGTTTTTT,CASSLGQGLTGELFF
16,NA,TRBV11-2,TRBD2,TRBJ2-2,TGTGCCAGCAGCCCACTCGGGACTACGGCGCCCGGGGAGCTGTTTTTT,CASSPLGTTAPGELFF